This entry lists 30 T cell receptor beta chains sequenced from one sample in a study of shared clonotypes between healthy human individuals (dated by TCRdb to 2020 to 2021). Libraries were constructed by the immunoSEQ multiplex PCR assay. TCRdb holds this immuneACCESS table with in-frame rearrangements only. Some clones are missing; in checked studies, unresolved V genes explain under half, and the rest has no known cause. The sample records about 2 million clones, less than 95% of which are singletons. The ten top clones hold around 1.1% of the sample. CD8 naive samples consisted of CD45RO-negative cells that were positively selected for CCR7, yielding a CD45RA+CCR7+ population without TemRA cells. The specimen sequenced was naive CD8+ T cells sorted from blood. This specimen's cell subset or site label, per the study, means: CD45RA+CCR7+. The receptor source for this set is a man between 18 and 29 years old in good health.

The chain has TRBV5-4 and TRBJ2-7; the match to TRBD2 covers 8 bases. The V gene end was trimmed by 4 bases and the J gene end by 0 bases; junction bases not matched to a gene: 6. The CDR3 sequence is 15 residues long. The germline gives CDR1 SGHNT, CDR2 YYREEE (reference sequence). The chain's CDR3 is CASSGGTSDSYEQYF. CDR3 bases: TGTGCCAGCAGCGGCGGGACTAGTGACTCCTACGAGCAGTACTTC.

The chain links TRBV15 to TRBJ1-6; 9 nucleotides align to TRBD1. Germline V lookup: CDR1 LNHNV, CDR2 YYDKDF (reference sequence). CDR3 size: 14 residues. J was trimmed by 5 bases and V by 8 bases; bases with no gene match: 4. CDR3 region: CATEDRGDNSPLHF. Here the CDR3 DNA reads TGTGCCACCGAGGACAGGGGAGATAATTCACCCCTCCACTTT.

The chain carries TRBV7-8 and TRBJ2-7; D is unresolved. Trimming took off 4 bases at V and 4 bases at J, with 8 bases between the two ends. Germline CDR1 and CDR2: SGHVS and FQNEAQ. The CDR3 totals 12 residues. This CDR3 reads CASSWLSYEQYF. CDR3 in DNA: TGTGCCAGCAGCTGGTTGTCGTACGAGCAGTACTTC.

The chain is built from TRBV29-1 and TRBJ2-7; either TRBD1 or TRBD2 may fit D (5 bases each). V was cut by 7 bases and J by 1 base, with 14 bases left in between. The germline CDR1 and CDR2 sequences are SQVTM and ANQGSEA. The CDR3 is 13 amino acids. CDR3 region: CSAEGTLSYEQYF. In DNA form, the CDR3 reads TGCAGCGCAGAGGGGACCCTTTCCTACGAGCAGTACTTC.

This clone was picked up one time. It is unclear where the CDR3 begins or ends on the DNA, so no DNA is shown, and the CDR3 is as TCRdb lists it. The chain recombines TRBV28 with TRBJ2-7. Looked up from germline, CDR1 is MDHEN and CDR2 is SYDVKM. The CDR3 contains 15 residues when both ends are counted. This chain's CDR3 is CASSFGPGGEWEQYF.

The gene calls are TRBV6-5 and TRBJ1-4; tentatively, D is TRBD1 (6 bases). CDR3 length: 15 residues. Per germline, CDR1 MNHEY and CDR2 SVGAGI. Between the trimmed V and J ends, which lost 2 bases and 8 bases, there was a span of 15 bases. This chain's CDR3 is CASSYGNRAGEKLFF. Here the CDR3 DNA reads TGTGCCAGCAGTTACGGGAACAGGGCGGGGGAAAAACTGTTTTTT.

The chain has TRBV4-1 and TRBJ1-2; no definite D call. The germline V gene encodes CDR1 MGHRA and CDR2 YSYEKL. V shed 1 base and J shed 1 base, with 10 bases lying between them. The CDR3 consists of 15 residues. The chain's CDR3 is CASSQGALNNYGYTF. The DNA of the CDR3 is TGCGCCAGCAGCCAAGGGGCATTAAATAACTATGGCTACACCTTC.

The chain combines TRBV7-9 with TRBJ1-5; a weak D match, TRBD1 (5 bases). There are 12 residues in the CDR3. The germline V gene has CDR1 SEHNR and CDR2 FQNEAQ (reference sequence). V shed 10 bases and J shed 5 bases, with 12 bases lying between them. The CDR3 here is CATAQGDQPQHF. CDR3 DNA sequence: TGTGCCACCGCACAAGGGGATCAGCCCCAGCATTTT.

This sequence joins TRBV13 and TRBJ1-5; D unclear. This CDR3 is built from 14 residues. Trimming pared 0 bases from V and 7 bases from J, leaving 10 bases between. The germline CDR1 and CDR2 sequences are PRHDT and FYEKMQ (reference sequence). CDR3 DNA sequence: TGTGCCAGCAGCTTAGGTCAGTCAGGACAGCCCCAGCATTTT. This codes for CASSLGQSGQPQHF.

V gene TRBV10-2 combines with J gene TRBJ2-1; TRBD2 matches at 10 bases. The CDR3 runs 16 residues. Trimming removed 2 bases from V and 2 bases from J; junction bases left unmatched: 3. CDR1 is WSHSY, CDR2 SAAADI, per germline. In nucleotides, the CDR3 is TGCGCCAGCAGTGAGAAGCGGGAGGGCCCCTACAATGAGCAGTTCTTC. Translated, it gives CASSEKREGPYNEQFF.

This chain links TRBV27 with TRBJ2-3; no clear D gene. This CDR3 region has 12 residues. The germline V gene encodes CDR1 MNHEY and CDR2 SMNVEV (reference sequence). Deletions cut 4 bases from V and 5 bases from J, with 7 bases between. The CDR3 loop reads CASSWPLDTQYF. CDR3 in DNA: TGTGCCAGCAGTTGGCCCTTAGATACGCAGTATTTT.

The chain couples TRBV2 to TRBJ1-1; D uncertain. Germline V gene lookup returns CDR1 SNHLY and CDR2 FYNNEI. Trimming removed 4 bases at V and 1 base at J, with 19 bases between. This CDR3 has 17 residues. CDR3 sequence: CASSAYAEVNSNTEAFF. CDR3 DNA: TGTGCCAGCAGTGCGTACGCAGAAGTAAACTCGAACACTGAAGCTTTCTTT.

The chain employs TRBV5-6 and TRBJ2-2; the D gene is possibly TRBD1 (5 bases). Trimming pared 6 bases from V and 6 bases from J, leaving 21 bases between. Germline V gene sequence: CDR1 SGHDT, CDR2 YYEEEE. The CDR3 is 16 amino acids. The CDR3 sequence: CASTQGVWQIPGELFF. CDR3 in DNA: TGTGCCAGCACTCAAGGGGTCTGGCAGATTCCCGGGGAGCTGTTTTTT.

For this clone: The same CDR3 arises from other DNA sequences in this sample as well. This chain uses TRBV5-6 with TRBJ2-1, with no clear D. CDR3 size: 12 residues. V lost 3 bases and J 5 bases, leaving 6 bases between the germline ends. CDR1 is SGHDT and CDR2 is YYEEEE in the germline V gene. Here the CDR3 reads CASSYGDNEQFF. The CDR3 DNA is TGTGCCAGCAGCTACGGCGACAATGAGCAGTTCTTC.

The chain links TRBV2 to TRBJ2-7; TRBD2 might be the D (5 bases). Germline assignment: CDR1 SNHLY and CDR2 FYNNEI. Trimming removed 3 bases at V and 0 bases at J, with 15 bases between. The CDR3 is made up of 16 amino acids. CDR3: CASSDWLADFSYEQYF. The CDR3 region has the DNA TGTGCCAGCAGTGATTGGCTAGCCGACTTCTCCTACGAGCAGTACTTC.

Regarding this clone: The identical CDR3 is also encoded by other nucleotide sequences in the sample. This rearrangement joins TRBV5-4 to TRBJ1-2; D uncertain. The CDR3 sequence is 15 residues long. The germline gives CDR1 SGHNT, CDR2 YYREEE (reference sequence). V was clipped by 7 bases and J by 6 bases, with 22 bases between them. Here the CDR3 reads CASWDGEFEDNGYTF. The DNA for the CDR3 is TGTGCCAGCTGGGATGGGGAGTTTGAGGATAATGGCTACACCTTC.

This sequence joins TRBV6-5 and TRBJ2-1; 9 nucleotides match TRBD1. Germline trimming cut 5 bases from V and 4 bases from J; bases unmatched to any gene: 3. The CDR3 is made up of 14 amino acids. Per germline, CDR1 MNHEY and CDR2 SVGAGI. The CDR3 loop is CASSPGTGYNEQFF. CDR3 in DNA: TGTGCCAGCAGTCCCGGGACAGGGTACAATGAGCAGTTCTTC.

The rearrangement uses TRBV7-8 and TRBJ2-5, with 7 positions matching TRBD2. Trimming cost V 5 bases and J 4 bases; bases outside gene matches: 7. The germline V gene has CDR1 SGHVS and CDR2 FQNEAQ. This CDR3 is built from 14 residues. CDR3 bases: TGTGCCAGCAGCGGAACTAGCGCAGGAGAGACCCAGTACTTC. Its protein is CASSGTSAGETQYF.

With respect to this clone: Other DNA sequences in this specimen translate into the identical CDR3. The chain links TRBV5-6 to TRBJ2-7, with D unresolved. The germline CDR1 and CDR2 sequences are SGHDT and YYEEEE. CDR3 length: 12 residues. Trimming took off 2 bases at V and 1 base at J, with 4 bases between the two ends. Here the CDR3 DNA reads TGTGCCAGCAGCTTTGGTTCCTACGAGCAGTACTTC. Translated: CASSFGSYEQYF.

About this clone: The sample contains more than one DNA sequence encoding this CDR3. The chain couples TRBV11-2 to TRBJ2-7; 8 bases match TRBD1. The J segment lost 4 bases and the V segment lost 5 bases, leaving 1 base of the junction unmatched. The germline CDR1 and CDR2 sequences are SGHAT and FQNNGV. This CDR3 region has 12 residues. The CDR3 is CASSRTGYEQYF. The CDR3 DNA reads TGTGCCAGCAGCCGGACAGGGTACGAGCAGTACTTC.

The rearrangement uses TRBV19 and TRBJ1-1, with D perhaps matching TRBD1 (5 bases). The CDR3 length is 14 residues. V gave up 6 bases and J gave up 1 base, with 12 bases separating them. CDR1 is LNHDA, CDR2 SQIVND, per germline (reference sequence). Written as DNA, the CDR3 is TGTGCCAGTAGGTTACAGGCCACGAACACTGAAGCTTTCTTT. Protein sequence: CASRLQATNTEAFF.

The genes are TRBV19 and TRBJ2-1; 7 nucleotides match TRBD1. V trimming: 7 bases; J trimming: 6 bases; junction bases outside the gene matches: 6. The CDR3 sequence is 13 residues long. Germline V gene lookup returns CDR1 LNHDA and CDR2 SQIVND (reference sequence). CDR3 protein: CASKNRGTNEQFF. CDR3 DNA sequence: TGTGCCAGTAAAAACAGGGGTACCAATGAGCAGTTCTTC. Together with reference TRBV19 and TRBJ2-1, the CDR3 gives the full variable domain: DGGITQSPKYLFRKEGQNVTLSCEQNLNHDAMYWYRQDPGQGLRLIYYSQIVNDFQKGDIAEGYSVSREKKESFPLTVTSAQKNPTAFYLCASKNRGTNEQFFGPGTRLTVL.

The chain has TRBV10-2 and TRBJ1-2; 7 bases align to TRBD1. The CDR3 has 14 amino acids. With V trimmed by 5 bases and J by 8 bases, 11 bases remained unmatched. Germline CDR1 and CDR2: WSHSY and SAAADI. The chain's CDR3 is CASSPDREWSGYTF. The DNA for the CDR3 is TGCGCCAGCAGTCCTGACAGGGAGTGGAGCGGCTACACCTTC.

This clone was counted once. The chain carries TRBV4-1 and TRBJ2-3; TRBD2 matches at 11 bases. With 3 bases clipped from V and 4 bases from J, the junction kept 6 bases outside the gene matches. The CDR3 is 16 residues long. In germline, CDR1 is MGHRA, CDR2 YSYEKL. The CDR3 loop is CASSQPGLAVADTQYF. The CDR3 nucleotides are TGCGCCAGCAGCCAGCCGGGACTAGCGGTGGCAGATACGCAGTATTTT.

This clone was picked up one time. This chain uses TRBV5-6 with TRBJ2-7, with 7 bases identical to TRBD1. V was clipped by 4 bases and J by 2 bases; unmatched bases: 9. The CDR3 sequence is 15 residues long. Per the germline V gene, CDR1 is SGHDT and CDR2 is YYEEEE. The CDR3 bases are TGTGCCAGCAGCCCAAACAGGGGCACGGCCTACGAGCAGTACTTC. The encoded protein is CASSPNRGTAYEQYF.

This clone appeared a single time. DNA of the CDR3: TGTGCCAGCAGTTATGTTGGGACAGGGGGCTACGAGCAGTACTTC. As protein: CASSYVGTGGYEQYF. This rearrangement joins TRBV6-5 to TRBJ2-7; 11 bases are shared with TRBD1. The CDR3 is 15 amino acids. J lost 3 bases, V lost 3 bases, and 4 bases had no gene match. Per the germline V gene, CDR1 is MNHEY and CDR2 is SVGAGI.

The rearrangement links TRBV27 to TRBJ2-1; tentatively, D is TRBD2 (5 bases). Germline CDR1 and CDR2: MNHEY and SMNVEV (reference sequence). The CDR3 sequence is 17 residues long. The V gene lost 3 bases and the J gene lost 4 bases, with 19 bases spanning the gap. The CDR3 DNA reads TGTGCCAGCAGTTTCGCCGGGGATGCGTGGTGGTACAATGAGCAGTTCTTC. This translates into CASSFAGDAWWYNEQFF.

The gene calls are TRBV5-4 and TRBJ2-7; 7 bases are shared with TRBD1. The J segment lost 1 base and the V segment lost 4 bases, leaving 8 bases of the junction unmatched. The CDR3 loop spans 15 amino acids. Germline V gene data show CDR1 as SGHNT and CDR2 as YYREEE (reference sequence). The CDR3 sequence: CASSTRDSVSYEQYF. In DNA, the CDR3 is TGTGCCAGCAGCACCCGGGACAGCGTATCCTACGAGCAGTACTTC.

The sample holds a few counts of this clone. V and J are TRBV13 and TRBJ1-1; 9 positions agree with TRBD1. CDR1 and CDR2 (germline): PRHDT, FYEKMQ (reference sequence). The CDR3 has 15 residues. V trimming: 5 bases; J trimming: 0 bases; junction bases outside the gene matches: 4. CDR3 amino acids: CASSPRTGVNTEAFF. CDR3 bases: TGTGCCAGCAGCCCCCGGACAGGGGTGAACACTGAAGCTTTCTTT.

The gene calls are TRBV7-2 and TRBJ2-3; no definite D call. This CDR3 region has 14 residues. V lost 2 bases and J lost 6, with 12 bases in between. Germline CDR1 is SGHTA and CDR2 is FQGNSA. The CDR3 here is CASSLINVADTQYF. The CDR3 bases are TGTGCCAGCAGCTTAATTAACGTGGCCGATACGCAGTATTTT.